These 7 T cell receptor beta chains were sequenced from one sample in a study of T-cell reconstitution after alpha-beta-depleted transplantation in children. Library preparation (for TCRbeta) was performed with unique molecular identifiers. Each CDR3 protein is one row after TCRdb ran MiXCR on the PCR reads. Of roughly 590,000 distinct CDR3 sequences in the sample, 16% were seen once. The sample in question was PBMCs from the stem cell graft donor, obtained from the stem cell graft. These receptors came from a human donor who donated a stem cell graft to a child with acute myeloid leukemia.

V usage is TRBV7-3 and J usage is TRBJ1-1; 9 nucleotides match TRBD1. This CDR3 is built from 17 residues. Germline loops: CDR1 SGHTA, CDR2 FQGTGA. Germline trimming cut 4 bases from V and 12 bases from J; bases unmatched to any gene: 21. The CDR3 DNA reads as TGTGCCAGCAGCTCCTCTACGGGACAGGGTTCGAGTAGTAGTTCTTTCTTT. This codes for CASSSSTGQGSSSSSFF.

This clonotype was counted many times. The V call is TRBV7-2, the J call TRBJ2-5; D is possibly TRBD2 (6 bases). The germline V gene has CDR1 SGHTA and CDR2 FQGNSA. V was pared by 6 bases and J by 5 bases, with 22 bases between. This CDR3 is 16 amino acids long. The CDR3 DNA reads TGTGCCAGCAGATCCCCCGGGACTGAGCTGTGGGAGACCCAGTACTTC. This encodes CASRSPGTELWETQYF.

This clonotype was detected many times. The genes are TRBV4-2 and TRBJ2-1, with TRBD2 matching 10 bases. V dropped 4 bases and J dropped 3; count of bases not matched to a gene: 6. The germline V gene encodes CDR1 LGHNA and CDR2 YNFKEQ. The CDR3 is 16 residues long. CDR3 protein: CASSPKTSGDYNEQFF. DNA of the CDR3: TGTGCCAGCAGCCCGAAAACTAGCGGGGACTACAATGAGCAGTTCTTC.

This clonotype turned up a few times. The chain combines TRBV11-1 with TRBJ1-3; 7 bases are shared with TRBD1. V shed 6 bases, J shed 0 bases, and the junction held 14 bases outside the gene matches. CDR1 and CDR2 from the germline V gene are SGHAT and FQDESV (reference sequence). The CDR3 runs to 18 residues. The CDR3 nucleotides read TGTGCCAGCAGACGGACAGGATCGGCGGGCTTCTCTGGAAACACCATATATTTT. Its protein is CASRRTGSAGFSGNTIYF.

The genes are TRBV12-3 or TRBV12-4 and TRBJ1-5; weak D call: TRBD1 (5 bases). Trimming shortened V by 5 bases and J by 2 bases, and 13 bases separated the two germline ends. The CDR3 runs to 15 residues. CDR3 protein: CASSGQGRGNQPQHF. The CDR3 DNA sequence: TGTGCCAGCAGTGGCCAGGGTAGGGGCAATCAGCCCCAGCATTTT.

The J gene is TRBJ1-2, the V gene TRBV27; weak D call: TRBD1 (6 bases). The length of the CDR3 is 15 residues. V lost 4 bases and J lost 4, with 16 bases in between. From germline, CDR1 is MNHEY and CDR2 SMNVEV (reference sequence). The CDR3 sequence: CASSSGHSNFYGYTF. CDR3 nucleotides: TGTGCCAGCAGTTCGGGACACTCGAACTTCTATGGCTACACCTTC.

This rearrangement joins TRBV7-2 to TRBJ1-6, with D possibly matching TRBD1 (6 bases). CDR3 length: 15 residues. Germline V gene lookup returns CDR1 SGHTA and CDR2 FQGNSA. The V gene lost 5 bases and the J gene lost 7 bases, with 15 bases spanning the gap. The chain's CDR3 is CASSPQGGPNSPLHF. The CDR3 DNA follows: TGTGCCAGCAGCCCACAGGGCGGACCGAATTCACCCCTCCACTTT. The full variable domain, with the rest looked up from reference TRBV7-2 and TRBJ1-6, is GAGVSQSPSNKVTEKGKDVELRCDPISGHTALYWYRQSLGQGLEFLIYFQGNSAPDKSGLPSDRFSAERTGGSVSTLTIQRTQQEDSAVYLCASSPQGGPNSPLHFGNGTRLTVT.